The 13 T cell receptor beta chains below come from one sample, sequenced in a study of blood T cell repertoires in COVID-19 (TCRdb year 2020). Library generation was performed with the immunoSEQ multiplex PCR assay. TCRdb stores this immuneACCESS table with in-frame sequences only. Part of the clones is absent; in the studies checked, under half of the shortfall reflects unresolved V genes, and no reason is known for the rest. For this sample there are 110,000 or so clones; around 83% appear just once. The top ten clonotypes cover about 3.4% of the sample. Sequencing was performed on peripheral blood. The receptors were gathered from a man aged 40-50 years with acute or convalescent COVID-19.

The chain carries TRBV5-1 and TRBJ1-1; no reliable D call. There are 13 residues in the CDR3. Germline V CDR1 and CDR2: SGHRS, YFSETQ. V lost 4 bases and J lost 2, with 9 bases in between. CDR3 region: CASSITDNTEAFF. The CDR3 region has the DNA TGCGCCAGCAGCATCACAGACAACACTGAAGCTTTCTTT.

V usage is TRBV5-8 and J usage is TRBJ2-3; TRBD1 agrees at 7 bases. The V segment lost 3 bases and the J segment 6 bases; nucleotides outside the gene matches: 4. This CDR3 spans 13 amino acids. Germline V gene lookup returns CDR1 SGHTS and CDR2 YDEGEE. The CDR3 DNA is TGTGCCAGCAGCTCCGACAGGGAGGATACGCAGTATTTT. Amino acids: CASSSDREDTQYF.

The chain uses TRBV7-9 and TRBJ2-7; weak D call: TRBD2 (6 bases). V was cut by 8 bases and J by 7 bases, with 12 bases left in between. The CDR3 totals 11 residues. Germline CDR1 is SEHNR and CDR2 is FQNEAQ (reference sequence). This CDR3 is CASGAGREQYF. As DNA, the CDR3 is TGTGCCAGCGGGGCCGGGAGAGAGCAGTACTTC.

V gene TRBV24-1 combines with J gene TRBJ2-3, with D unclear. Deletions cut 7 bases from V and 1 base from J, with 8 bases between. Germline V gives CDR1 KGHDR, CDR2 SFDVKD. The CDR3 runs to 13 residues. CDR3: CATSYLGTDTQYF. DNA of the CDR3: TGTGCCACCAGCTACCTTGGCACAGATACGCAGTATTTT.

In nucleotides, the CDR3 is TGTGCCAGCAGTTTAGCCTCCGGGTACGAGCAGTACTTC. The encoded protein is CASSLASGYEQYF. This sequence joins TRBV12-3 or TRBV12-4 and TRBJ2-7; no clear D gene. The CDR3 consists of 13 residues. V was cut by 0 bases and J by 4 bases, with 7 bases left in between.

V and J are TRBV5-1 and TRBJ2-1; TRBD2 aligns across 10 bases. V gave up 5 bases and J gave up 1 base; unmatched junction bases: 6. Per germline, CDR1 SGHRS and CDR2 YFSETQ. This CDR3 comprises 16 residues. The DNA for the CDR3 is TGCGCCAGCAGTCTTAGCGGGGGGTTATCCTACAATGAGCAGTTCTTC. It translates to CASSLSGGLSYNEQFF. The full variable domain, in which reference TRBV5-1 and TRBJ2-1 provide the parts outside the CDR3, is KAGVTQTPRYLIKTRGQQVTLSCSPISGHRSVSWYQQTPGQGLQFLFEYFSETQRNKGNFPGRFSGRQFSNSRSEMNVSTLELGDSALYLCASSLSGGLSYNEQFFGPGTRLTVL.

The rearrangement links TRBV27 to TRBJ1-2; D not certain. The CDR3 spans 13 residues. The germline V gene encodes CDR1 MNHEY and CDR2 SMNVEV (reference sequence). Trimming stripped 0 bases from V and 8 bases from J, with 10 bases between. The DNA of the CDR3 is TGTGCCAGCAGTTTATCGCGCCCGGGGGGCTACACCTTC. Translating gives CASSLSRPGGYTF.

The V gene is TRBV27, the J gene TRBJ2-3; weak D call: TRBD1 (5 bases). Germline-derived CDR1 and CDR2 are MNHEY and SMNVEV (reference sequence). This CDR3 comprises 15 residues. V lost 3 bases and J lost 2, with 12 bases in between. CDR3 in amino acids: CASSLKTAHTDTQYF. The CDR3 DNA follows: TGTGCCAGCAGTTTGAAGACAGCCCACACAGATACGCAGTATTTT.

The chain links TRBV12-5 to TRBJ2-5, with TRBD1 matching 8 bases. The germline V gene has CDR1 LGHNT and CDR2 FRNRAP. CDR3 length: 14 residues. V gave up 5 bases and J gave up 2 bases; unmatched junction bases: 4. The CDR3 reads CASGKGQGQETQYF. CDR3 DNA: TGTGCTAGTGGTAAAGGACAGGGTCAAGAGACCCAGTACTTC.

This rearrangement joins TRBV20-1 to TRBJ1-2; no reliable D call. Germline V gives CDR1 DFQATT, CDR2 SNEGSKA (reference sequence). This CDR3 is 10 amino acids long. Trimming stripped 5 bases from V and 8 bases from J, with 9 bases between. This chain's CDR3 is CSAPHFGYTF. As DNA, the CDR3 is TGCAGTGCTCCCCATTTCGGCTACACCTTC.

The chain recombines TRBV7-9 with TRBJ1-2; 10 bases match TRBD1. Unmatched junction bases numbered 11, after V lost 9 bases and J lost 7 bases. Per the germline V gene, CDR1 is SEHNR and CDR2 is FQNEAQ (reference sequence). This CDR3 contains 14 residues. The CDR3 bases are TGTGCCAGTAACCCGGGACAGGGGATTTCTGGCTACACCTTC. Protein: CASNPGQGISGYTF.

The rearrangement uses TRBV7-6 and TRBJ2-7; 8 bases match TRBD2. CDR3 length: 14 amino acids. CDR1 and CDR2 (germline): SGHVS, FNYEAQ. Losses at the gene ends were 4 bases for V and 5 bases for J; bases not matched to a gene: 7. Written as DNA, the CDR3 is TGTGCCAGCAGCTCCCAAATACTAGCGGACGAGCAGTACTTC. Protein sequence: CASSSQILADEQYF.

The V call is TRBV11-3, the J call TRBJ1-4, with 11 bases matching TRBD1. The V and J ends lost 4 bases and 7 bases, in that order; junction bases with no gene match: 8. This CDR3 region has 16 residues. The germline gives CDR1 SGHNT, CDR2 YENEEA. The DNA of the CDR3 is TGTGCCAGCAGCTCCTGCGGACAGGGGGCCGGTGAAAAACTGTTTTTT. It yields the protein CASSSCGQGAGEKLFF.